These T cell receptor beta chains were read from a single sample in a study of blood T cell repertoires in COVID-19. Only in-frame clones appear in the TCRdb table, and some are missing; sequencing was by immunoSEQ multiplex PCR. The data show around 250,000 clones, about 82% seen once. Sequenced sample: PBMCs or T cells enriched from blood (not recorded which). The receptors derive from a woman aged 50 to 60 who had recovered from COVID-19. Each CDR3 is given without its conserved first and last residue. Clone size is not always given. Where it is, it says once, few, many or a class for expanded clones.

ASSEWVRQNTEAF TRBJ1-1 - TRBV2
ASILRTGTGSGYT TRBJ1-2 - TRBV21-1
ASSVDRYNEQF TRBJ2-1 - TRBV7-6
ASSQDSGRGGYGYT TRBJ1-2 few TRBV4-2
ASSQGRTSGGQFRSQY TRBJ2-5 once TRBV3-1/TRBV3-2
SAPLGGEAF TRBJ1-1 - TRBV20-1
ASSGIVLGTGRSNSPLH TRBJ1-6 - TRBV2
ASSQTGLAGAEQY TRBJ2-7 - TRBV14
ASSLGLAGGKDTQY TRBJ2-3 - TRBV7-2
ASSYYSDGNQPQH TRBJ1-5 - TRBV6-5
ASGLGSVDYGYT TRBJ1-2 few TRBV12-5
ASSLVAASGNTIY TRBJ1-3 - TRBV7-2
ASSARLAGGQETQY TRBJ2-5 - TRBV25-1
ASSSGFGNSEQF TRBJ2-1 - TRBV7-3
ASSLQGTPNYGYT TRBJ1-2 - TRBV6-5
ASSWVQGGGHVYNEQF TRBJ2-1 - TRBV7-9